The sequence of this TCR beta chain was determined in a study of T cells in Graves' hyperthyroidism and ophthalmopathy. Notes on the study in general: Also found in blood were most expanded thyroid clonotypes above 0.001.

This CDR3 has 14 residues. V gave up 6 bases and J gave up 13 bases, with 24 bases separating them. The table lists this clonotype with many counts. Its antigen is still unknown. From RNA transcripts, TCR beta CDR3 regions were amplified. HTBI primers were the set used in a first-round RT-PCR of the TCR CDR3. A single record per CDR3 protein comes from TCRdb applying MiXCR to the multiplex PCR reads. The sample carries approximately 510,000 distinct CDR3 sequences, around 20% recorded once. Investigators excluded patients with uncontrolled infection, other autoimmune disease, pregnancy or lactation. The chain couples TRBV12-3 or TRBV12-4 to TRBJ1-2, with D maybe TRBD1 (6 bases). The sequence derives from a man between 18 and 35 years old with Graves' hyperthyroidism. Material for sequencing was blood. The CDR3 sequence: CASSLDRYSFSPTF. The CDR3 nucleotides are TGTGCCAGCAGCCTGGACAGATATTCATTTAGTCCCACCTTC.